This TCR beta chain was sequenced during a study of T-cell memory formation after mild COVID-19. Overall study findings and caveats: Still unconfirmed is whether the second-wave clones peaking on day 37 recognized SARS-CoV-2.

Germline CDR1 is SQVTM and CDR2 is ANQGSEA. The CDR3 covers 13 residues. The germline V and J ends were trimmed by 4 bases and 9 bases, with 17 bases remaining between them. TCRdb ran MiXCR on the 5' RACE reads and lists one entry per CDR3 protein. The table has 350,000 to 450,000 distinct CDR3 sequences, roughly 26% seen once. A few counts support this clonotype. Its antigen is not known. Sequences were obtained from PBMCs or a T cell subset sorted from them (not recorded which). This sequence was found in an adult woman who had mild COVID-19 (a few samples of this study predate the infection). Cell type and time point are not known. The V gene is TRBV29-1, the J gene TRBJ2-3; D remains ambiguous. CDR3 DNA sequence: TGCAGCGTTGGACCTAATCGGGTTGGAACGCAGTATTTT. Encoded protein: CSVGPNRVGTQYF.